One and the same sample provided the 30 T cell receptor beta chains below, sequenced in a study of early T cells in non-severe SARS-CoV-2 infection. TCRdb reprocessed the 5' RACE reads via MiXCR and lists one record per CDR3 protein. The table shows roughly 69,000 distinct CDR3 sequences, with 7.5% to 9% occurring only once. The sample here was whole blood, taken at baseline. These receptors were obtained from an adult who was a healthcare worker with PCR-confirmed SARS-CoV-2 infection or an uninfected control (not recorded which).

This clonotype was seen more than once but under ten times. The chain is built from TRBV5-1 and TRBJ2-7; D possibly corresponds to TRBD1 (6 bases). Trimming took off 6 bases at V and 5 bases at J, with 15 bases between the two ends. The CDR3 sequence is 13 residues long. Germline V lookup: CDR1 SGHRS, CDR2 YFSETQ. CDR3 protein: CASNNRVSNEQYF. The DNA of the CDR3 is TGCGCCAGCAACAACAGGGTTTCCAACGAGCAGTACTTC.

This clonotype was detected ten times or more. The CDR3 protein is CASSQGAGGGGGYTF. The CDR3 DNA follows: TGTGCCAGCAGCCAAGGTGCTGGAGGGGGTGGAGGCTACACCTTC. The rearrangement joins TRBV3-1 to TRBJ1-2; possible D gene TRBD1, 6 bases. The CDR3 is 15 amino acids. The germline gives CDR1 LGHDT, CDR2 YNNKEL (reference sequence). Trimming shortened V by 1 base and J by 8 bases, and 17 bases separated the two germline ends.

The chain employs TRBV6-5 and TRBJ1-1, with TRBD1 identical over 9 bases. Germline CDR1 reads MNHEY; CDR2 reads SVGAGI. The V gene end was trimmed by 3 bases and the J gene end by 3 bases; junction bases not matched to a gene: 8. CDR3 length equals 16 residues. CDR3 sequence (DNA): TGTGCCAGCAGTTATAGGACAGGGGTTATGTACACTGAAGCTTTCTTT. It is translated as CASSYRTGVMYTEAFF.

CDR3 protein: CASSPGLAYGNEQFF. The CDR3, as DNA: TGTGCCAGCAGCCCAGGACTAGCGTACGGAAATGAGCAGTTCTTC. The chain carries TRBV7-9 and TRBJ2-1; 9 bases map to TRBD2. The CDR3 covers 15 residues. The germline gives CDR1 SEHNR, CDR2 FQNEAQ (reference sequence). With 5 bases clipped from V and 7 bases from J, the junction kept 9 bases outside the gene matches.

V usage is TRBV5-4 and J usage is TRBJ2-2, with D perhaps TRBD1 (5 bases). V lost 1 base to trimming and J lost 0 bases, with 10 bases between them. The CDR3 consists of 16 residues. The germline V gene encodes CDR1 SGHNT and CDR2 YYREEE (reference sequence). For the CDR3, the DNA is TGTGCCAGCAGCTTGAGTGCAGGGTCGAACACCGGGGAGCTGTTTTTT. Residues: CASSLSAGSNTGELFF.

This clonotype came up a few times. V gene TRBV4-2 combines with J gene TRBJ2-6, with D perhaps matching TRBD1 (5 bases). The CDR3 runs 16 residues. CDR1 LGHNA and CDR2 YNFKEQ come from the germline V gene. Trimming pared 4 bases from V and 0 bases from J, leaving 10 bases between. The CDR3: CASSPLRDSGANVLTF. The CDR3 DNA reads TGTGCCAGCAGCCCGCTCAGGGACTCTGGGGCCAACGTCCTGACTTTC.

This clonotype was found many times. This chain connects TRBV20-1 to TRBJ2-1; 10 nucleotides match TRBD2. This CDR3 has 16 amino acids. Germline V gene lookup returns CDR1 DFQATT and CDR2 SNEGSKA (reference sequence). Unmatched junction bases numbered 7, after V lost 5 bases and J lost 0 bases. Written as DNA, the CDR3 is TGCAGTGCTCTTCGGACTAGCGGACCCTCCTACAATGAGCAGTTCTTC. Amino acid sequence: CSALRTSGPSYNEQFF.

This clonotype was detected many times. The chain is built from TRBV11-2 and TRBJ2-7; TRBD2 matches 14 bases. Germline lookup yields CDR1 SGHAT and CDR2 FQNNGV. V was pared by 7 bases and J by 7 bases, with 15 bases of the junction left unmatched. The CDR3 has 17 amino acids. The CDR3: CASTLGLAGALVLEQYF. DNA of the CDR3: TGTGCCAGCACCTTGGGACTAGCGGGAGCGTTAGTTTTGGAGCAGTACTTC.

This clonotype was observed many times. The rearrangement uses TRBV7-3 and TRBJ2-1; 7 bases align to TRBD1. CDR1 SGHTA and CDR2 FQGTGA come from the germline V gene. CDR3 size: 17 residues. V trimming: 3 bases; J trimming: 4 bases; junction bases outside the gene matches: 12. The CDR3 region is CASSFSPRDRGYNEQFF. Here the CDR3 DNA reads TGTGCCAGCAGCTTTTCTCCCCGGGACAGAGGGTACAATGAGCAGTTCTTC.

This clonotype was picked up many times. In DNA form, the CDR3 reads TGTGCCAGCAGTACCCCCCGAGATAGCGGGCTGTACAATGAGCAGTTCTTC. Translation: CASSTPRDSGLYNEQFF. This rearrangement joins TRBV6-1 to TRBJ2-1, with 7 bases lining up with TRBD2. Germline values: CDR1 MNHNS, CDR2 SASEGT. The V and J ends lost 5 bases and 4 bases, in that order; junction bases with no gene match: 14. This CDR3 spans 17 amino acids.

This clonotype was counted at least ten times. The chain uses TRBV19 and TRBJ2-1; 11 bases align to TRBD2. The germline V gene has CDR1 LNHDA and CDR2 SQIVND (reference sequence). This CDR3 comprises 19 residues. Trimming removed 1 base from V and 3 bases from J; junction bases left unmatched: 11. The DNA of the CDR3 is TGTGCCAGTAGTATAGGAAGGGGAACTAGCGGGAGTCGCTACAATGAGCAGTTCTTC. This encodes CASSIGRGTSGSRYNEQFF.

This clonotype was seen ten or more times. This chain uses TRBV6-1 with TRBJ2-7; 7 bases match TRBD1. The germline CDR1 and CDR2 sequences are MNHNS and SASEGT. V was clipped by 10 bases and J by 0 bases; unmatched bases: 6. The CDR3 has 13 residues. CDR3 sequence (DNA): TGTGCCACGGGACAGCAACTCTCCTACGAGCAGTACTTC. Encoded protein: CATGQQLSYEQYF.

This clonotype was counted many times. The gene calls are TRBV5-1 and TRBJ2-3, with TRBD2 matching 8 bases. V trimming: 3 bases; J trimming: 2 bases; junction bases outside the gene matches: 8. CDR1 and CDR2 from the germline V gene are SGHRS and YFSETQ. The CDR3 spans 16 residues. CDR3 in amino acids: CASSSQAGVSTDTQYF. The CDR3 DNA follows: TGCGCCAGCAGCTCTCAAGCGGGAGTCTCCACAGATACGCAGTATTTT.

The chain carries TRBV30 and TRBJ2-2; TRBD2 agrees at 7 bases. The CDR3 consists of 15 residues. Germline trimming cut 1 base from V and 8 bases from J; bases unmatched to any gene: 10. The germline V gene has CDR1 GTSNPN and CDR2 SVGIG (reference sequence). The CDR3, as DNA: TGTGCCTGGAGTGACCTTGACAGAGCGGGAGGGGAGCTGTTTTTT. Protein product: CAWSDLDRAGGELFF. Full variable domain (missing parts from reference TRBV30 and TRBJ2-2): SQTIHQWPATLVQPVGSPLSLECTVEGTSNPNLYWYRQAAGRGLQLLFYSVGIGQISSEVPQNLSASRPQDRQFILSSKKLLLSDSGFYLCAWSDLDRAGGELFFGEGSRLTVL.

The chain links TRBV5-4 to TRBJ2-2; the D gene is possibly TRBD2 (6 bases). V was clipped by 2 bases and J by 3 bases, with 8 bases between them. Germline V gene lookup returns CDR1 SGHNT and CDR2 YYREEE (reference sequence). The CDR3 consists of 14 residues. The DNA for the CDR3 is TGTGCCAGCAGCTTCGGAGGGTACACCGGGGAGCTGTTTTTT. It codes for CASSFGGYTGELFF.

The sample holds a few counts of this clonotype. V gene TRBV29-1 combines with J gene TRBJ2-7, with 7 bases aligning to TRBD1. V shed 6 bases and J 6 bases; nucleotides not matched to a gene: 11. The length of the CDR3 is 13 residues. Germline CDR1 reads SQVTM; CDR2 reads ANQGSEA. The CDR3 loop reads CSVKDRLFSEQYF. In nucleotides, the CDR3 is TGCAGCGTAAAGGACAGGTTGTTTAGCGAGCAGTACTTC.

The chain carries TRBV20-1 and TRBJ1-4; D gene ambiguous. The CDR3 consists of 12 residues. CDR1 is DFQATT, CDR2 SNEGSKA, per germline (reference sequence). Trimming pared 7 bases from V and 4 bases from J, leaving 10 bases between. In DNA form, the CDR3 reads TGCAGTGGGCTGCAGGTTAATGAAAAACTGTTTTTT. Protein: CSGLQVNEKLFF.

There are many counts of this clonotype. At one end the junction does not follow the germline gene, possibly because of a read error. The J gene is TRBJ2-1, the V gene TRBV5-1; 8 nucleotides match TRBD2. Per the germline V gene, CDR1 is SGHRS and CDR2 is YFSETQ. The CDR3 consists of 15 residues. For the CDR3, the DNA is TGTGCCAGCAGCTCCAGCGGGAGCTCCTACAATGAGCAGTTCTTC. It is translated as CASSSSGSSYNEQFF.

CDR3 nucleotide sequence: TGTGCCAGCAGCCGAGGGCAGGGTTGGAACACTGAAGCTTTCTTT. It translates to CASSRGQGWNTEAFF. J is TRBJ1-1 and V is TRBV5-4; D possibly corresponds to TRBD1 (5 bases). This CDR3 spans 15 amino acids. Trimming cost V 4 bases and J 1 base, with 14 bases left between them. Germline CDR1 SGHNT, CDR2 YYREEE (reference sequence).

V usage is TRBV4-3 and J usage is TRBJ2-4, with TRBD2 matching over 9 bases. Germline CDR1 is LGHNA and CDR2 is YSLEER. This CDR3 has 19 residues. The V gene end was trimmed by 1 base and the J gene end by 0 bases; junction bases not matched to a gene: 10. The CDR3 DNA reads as TGCGCCAGCAGCCAAGGGATACTCGCGGGAGGGCTAGCCAAAAACATTCAGTACTTC. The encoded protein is CASSQGILAGGLAKNIQYF.

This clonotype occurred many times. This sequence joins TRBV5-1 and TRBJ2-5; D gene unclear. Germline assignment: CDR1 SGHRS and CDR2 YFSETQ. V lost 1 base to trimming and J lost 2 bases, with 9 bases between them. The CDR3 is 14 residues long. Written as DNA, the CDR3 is TGCGCCAGCAGCTTGATCCCCGAGCAAGAGACCCAGTACTTC. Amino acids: CASSLIPEQETQYF. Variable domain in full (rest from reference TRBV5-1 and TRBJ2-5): KAGVTQTPRYLIKTRGQQVTLSCSPISGHRSVSWYQQTPGQGLQFLFEYFSETQRNKGNFPGRFSGRQFSNSRSEMNVSTLELGDSALYLCASSLIPEQETQYFGPGTRLLVL.

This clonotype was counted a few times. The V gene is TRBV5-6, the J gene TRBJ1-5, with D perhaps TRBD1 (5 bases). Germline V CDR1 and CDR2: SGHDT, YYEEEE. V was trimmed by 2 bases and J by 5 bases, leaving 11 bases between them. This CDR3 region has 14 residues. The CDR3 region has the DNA TGTGCCAGCAGCTTAGGGGTGGGAGATCAGCCCCAGCATTTT. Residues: CASSLGVGDQPQHF.

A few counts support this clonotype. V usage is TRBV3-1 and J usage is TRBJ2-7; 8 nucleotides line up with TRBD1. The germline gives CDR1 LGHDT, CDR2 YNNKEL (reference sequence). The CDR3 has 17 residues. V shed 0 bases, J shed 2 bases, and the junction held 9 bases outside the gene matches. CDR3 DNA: TGTGCCAGCAGCCAAGAGACAGGGGATCTAGGGCCCTACGAGCAGTACTTC. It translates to CASSQETGDLGPYEQYF.

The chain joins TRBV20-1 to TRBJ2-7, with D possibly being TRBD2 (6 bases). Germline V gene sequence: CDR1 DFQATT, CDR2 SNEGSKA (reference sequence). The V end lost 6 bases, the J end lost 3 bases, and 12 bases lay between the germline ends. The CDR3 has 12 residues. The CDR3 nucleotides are TGCAGTGCACGACTAGACGTCTACGAGCAGTACTTC. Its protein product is CSARLDVYEQYF.

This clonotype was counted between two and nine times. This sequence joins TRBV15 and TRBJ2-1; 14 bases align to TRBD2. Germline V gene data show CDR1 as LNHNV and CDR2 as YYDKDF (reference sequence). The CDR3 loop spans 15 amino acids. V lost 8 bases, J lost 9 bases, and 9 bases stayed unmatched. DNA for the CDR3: TGTGCCACCGAGGTTGGGGGACTAGCGGGAGTTGAGCAGTTCTTC. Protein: CATEVGGLAGVEQFF. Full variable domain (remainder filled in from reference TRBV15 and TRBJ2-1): DAMVIQNPRYQVTQFGKPVTLSCSQTLNHNVMYWYQQKSSQAPKLLFHYYDKDFNNEADTPDNFQSRRPNTSFCFLDIRSPGLGDTAMYLCATEVGGLAGVEQFFGPGTRLTVL.

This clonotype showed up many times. The CDR3 region has the DNA TGTGCCAGTAGCACCCCGGGACTCAGCTCCTACGAGCAGTACTTC. The encoded protein is CASSTPGLSSYEQYF. The genes are TRBV19 and TRBJ2-7; possibly TRBD2 for D (6 bases). The length of the CDR3 is 15 residues. V was trimmed by 6 bases and J by 0 bases, leaving 15 bases between them. CDR1 LNHDA and CDR2 SQIVND come from the germline V gene (reference sequence).

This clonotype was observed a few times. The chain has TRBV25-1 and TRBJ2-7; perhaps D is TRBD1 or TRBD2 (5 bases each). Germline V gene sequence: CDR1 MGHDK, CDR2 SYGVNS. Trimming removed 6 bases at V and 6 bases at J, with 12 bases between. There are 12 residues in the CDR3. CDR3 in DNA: TGTGCCAGCAGCCAGGGTGGAGGCGAGCAGTACTTC. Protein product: CASSQGGGEQYF.

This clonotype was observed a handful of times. The CDR3 loop reads CASSYGRPGTQYF. In DNA form, the CDR3 reads TGTGCCAGCAGTTACGGCAGACCAGGGACCCAGTACTTC. The rearrangement joins TRBV6-2 or TRBV6-3 to TRBJ2-5; D unclear. The CDR3 is 13 residues long. Looked up from germline, CDR1 is MNHEY and CDR2 is SVGEGT. V was cut by 2 bases and J by 7 bases, with 11 bases left in between.

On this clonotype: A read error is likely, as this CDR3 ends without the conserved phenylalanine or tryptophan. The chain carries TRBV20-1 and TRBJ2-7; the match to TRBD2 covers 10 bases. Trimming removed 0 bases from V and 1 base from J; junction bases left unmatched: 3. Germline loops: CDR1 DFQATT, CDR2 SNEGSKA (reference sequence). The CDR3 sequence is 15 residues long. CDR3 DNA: TGCAGTGCTAGAGAAGCTAGCGGGAGATCCTACGAGCAGTACTCC. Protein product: CSAREASGRSYEQYS.

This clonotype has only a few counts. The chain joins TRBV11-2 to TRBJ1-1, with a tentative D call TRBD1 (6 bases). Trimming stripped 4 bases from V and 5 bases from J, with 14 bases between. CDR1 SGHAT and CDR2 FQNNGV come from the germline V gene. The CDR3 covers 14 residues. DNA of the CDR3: TGTGCCAGCAGCTGGGACATTGGAACGACTGAAGCTTTCTTT. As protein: CASSWDIGTTEAFF.